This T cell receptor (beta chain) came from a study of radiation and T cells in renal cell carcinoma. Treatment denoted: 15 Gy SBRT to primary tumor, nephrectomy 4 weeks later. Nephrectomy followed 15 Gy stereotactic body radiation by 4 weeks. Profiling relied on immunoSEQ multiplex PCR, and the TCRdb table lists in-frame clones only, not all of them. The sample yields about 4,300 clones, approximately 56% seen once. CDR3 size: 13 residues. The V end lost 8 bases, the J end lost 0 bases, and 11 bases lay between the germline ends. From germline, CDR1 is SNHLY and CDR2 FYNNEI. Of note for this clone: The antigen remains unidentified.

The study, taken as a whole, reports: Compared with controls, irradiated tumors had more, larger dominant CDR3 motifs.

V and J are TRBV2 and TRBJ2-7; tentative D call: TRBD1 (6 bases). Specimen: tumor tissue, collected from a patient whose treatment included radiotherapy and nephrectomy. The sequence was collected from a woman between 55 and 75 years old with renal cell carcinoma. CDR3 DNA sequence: TGTGCCAGCGGAGGACAGAGCTCCTACGAGCAGTACTTC. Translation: CASGGQSSYEQYF.